These T cell receptor beta chains were read from a single sample in a study of blood T cell repertoires in COVID-19. Measured with immunoSEQ multiplex PCR; TCRdb has only the in-frame clones, and not every one. Here the sample spans approximately 230,000 clones, 75% to 95% being singletons. Input material: PBMCs or T cells enriched from blood (not recorded which). The receptors were sampled from a woman younger than 30 who had recovered from COVID-19. CDR3s include the opening cysteine and the closing phenylalanine or tryptophan. The D gene is left open where the match is weak. Where a row states a size, it is once, few, many or the class of an expanded clone; other rows omit it.

>TRBD2|-|TRBV6-5|TRBJ2-3
TGTGCCAGCAGTTACCTTCCTAGCGGCTTCACAGATACGCAGTATTTT
CASSYLPSGFTDTQYF
>TRBD1|once|TRBV5-1|TRBJ1-2
TGCGCCAGCAGCTCACAGGGGAACTGGGGCTACACCTTC
CASSSQGNWGYTF
>-|-|TRBV25-1|TRBJ2-2
TGTGCCAGCACTCCGACGAGGGATTTGAACGGGGAGCTGTTTTTT
CASTPTRDLNGELFF
>TRBD2|-|TRBV11-2|TRBJ2-1
TGTGCCAGCAGCTTCCTAGCGGGATACACCTCCTACAATGAGCAGTTCTTC
CASSFLAGYTSYNEQFF
>TRBD2|-|TRBV13|TRBJ2-1
TGTGCCAGCAGGGCGGGAGGGGCGGATGAGCAGTTCTTC
CASRAGGADEQFF
>-|-|TRBV7-6|TRBJ1-6
TGTGCCAGCATTGGCGGGGGGGAGGCCTATAATTCACCCCTCCACTTT
CASIGGGEAYNSPLHF
>TRBD1|few|TRBV7-9|TRBJ1-1
TGTGCCAGCAGCTTGTGGGACAGGTGGGGGACTGAAGCTTTCTTT
CASSLWDRWGTEAFF
>TRBD2|-|TRBV2|TRBJ2-3
TGTGCCAGCAACGGCGGGAGGACAGATACGCAGTATTTT
CASNGGRTDTQYF
>-|-|TRBV2|TRBJ1-2
TGTGCCAGCAGTGAAAGTGGGGGGGTGGAGACAGCTAATGGCTACACCTTC
CASSESGGVETANGYTF
>-|-|TRBV7-2|TRBJ2-7
TGTGCCAGCAGCTTAACTCGGGGCCAGGGGCAGCAGTACTTC
CASSLTRGQGQQYF
>-|-|TRBV7-9|TRBJ1-1
TGTGCCAGCAGCCTCGACCAAGGGAGGACTGAAGCTTTCTTT
CASSLDQGRTEAFF
>-|-|TRBV7-9|TRBJ1-2
TGTGCCAGCAGCTTAGGGGGGGATGGCTACACCTTC
CASSLGGDGYTF
>TRBD2|-|TRBV24-1|TRBJ2-1
TGTGCCACAAGGCCCCAGGGACTAGCGGGAGCTAGTGAGCAGTTCTTC
CATRPQGLAGASEQFF
>TRBD1|once|TRBV29-1|TRBJ2-7
TGCAGCGTTGCCGGGACAGGGCTCTCCTACGAGCAGTACTTC
CSVAGTGLSYEQYF
>-|-|TRBV20-1|TRBJ1-2
TGCAGTGCCAGCCAGGGTATGGGCTACACCTTC
CSASQGMGYTF
>TRBD2|-|TRBV5-4|TRBJ2-3
TGTGCCAGCAGCTGGACTAGCGGGAGCGCAGATACGCAGTATTTT
CASSWTSGSADTQYF
>-|-|TRBV11-2|TRBJ2-5
TGTGCCAGCAGCTTAGGCCCCTTAGTTCAGACCCAGTACTTC
CASSLGPLVQTQYF
>TRBD1|once|TRBV7-9|TRBJ1-1
TGTGCCAGCAGCTTAGAGAACAGGGGTATTGGGAACACTGAAGCTTTCTTT
CASSLENRGIGNTEAFF
>TRBD1|-|TRBV5-4|TRBJ1-2
TGTGCCAGCAGTCCGACAGGGTCTAACTATGGCTACACCTTC
CASSPTGSNYGYTF
>-|-|TRBV2|TRBJ2-5
TGTGCCAGCACCACGCGGGAGACCCAGTACTTC
CASTTRETQYF
>-|-|TRBV12-3/TRBV12-4|TRBJ2-5
TGTGCCAGCAGTCTGGGGGGGGGCGAGACCCAGTACTTC
CASSLGGGETQYF
>-|-|TRBV29-1|TRBJ2-5
TGCAGCGTTGAGGAGGGCGGAGAGACCCAGTACTTC
CSVEEGGETQYF
>TRBD1|-|TRBV28|TRBJ1-2
TGTGCCAGCAGTTTGCGGGACAGGGACGTTTATGGCTACACCTTC
CASSLRDRDVYGYTF
>-|-|TRBV5-1|TRBJ2-3
TGCGCCAGCAGCTTGTCCGGGAGCACAGATACGCAGTATTTT
CASSLSGSTDTQYF
>TRBD1|-|TRBV19|TRBJ1-1
TGTGCCAGTACGATTGACAGGGCTGGCACTGAAGCTTTCTTT
CASTIDRAGTEAFF
>-|once|TRBV5-1|TRBJ2-1
TGCGCCAGCAGCTCTCAGAGGGATGAGCAGTTCTTC
CASSSQRDEQFF
>-|-|TRBV4-1|TRBJ1-5
TGCGCCAGCAGCCAAGGTGTTAGCTTCAATCAGCCCCAGCATTTT
CASSQGVSFNQPQHF
>TRBD1|-|TRBV6-4|TRBJ2-7
TGTGCCATACCGGGACAGGGTCTTTACGAGCAGTACTTC
CAIPGQGLYEQYF
>-|-|TRBV19|TRBJ1-2
TGTGCCAGTAGTATGGGGGCTTACTATGGCTACACCTTC
CASSMGAYYGYTF
>-|-|TRBV27|TRBJ2-5
TGTGCCAGCAGCCGACACCTGCTTGAGACCCAGTACTTC
CASSRHLLETQYF
>TRBD2|-|TRBV7-2|TRBJ2-5
TGTGCCAGCAGCCCTCATGGGAGGGGTGCAGGGCGAATAGAGACCCAGTACTTC
CASSPHGRGAGRIETQYF
>TRBD2|few|TRBV28|TRBJ2-1
TGTGCCAGCAGTTTGCGGGAGATCTACAATGAGCAGTTCTTC
CASSLREIYNEQFF
>-|-|TRBV29-1|TRBJ1-2
TGCAGCGTTGAAGCAAAGGCAGGGGAGAGGTCTAACTATGGCTACACCTTC
CSVEAKAGERSNYGYTF
>TRBD2|many|TRBV11-2|TRBJ2-3
TGTGCCAGCAGCTACAAGTGGGCTAGCGGGTCCCTCACAGATACGCAGTATTTT
CASSYKWASGSLTDTQYF
>-|-|TRBV7-2|TRBJ1-4
TGTGCCAGCAGCTTAGGGACAGTAGGTGAAAAACTGTTTTTT
CASSLGTVGEKLFF
>-|-|TRBV5-6|TRBJ1-1
TGTGCCAGCAGCCGTCAGAGGGACACTGAAGCTTTCTTT
CASSRQRDTEAFF
>-|-|TRBV28|TRBJ2-7
TGTGCCAGCAGTTTCACAGGGCCAACCTACGAGCAGTACTTC
CASSFTGPTYEQYF
>-|few|TRBV7-9|TRBJ1-5
TGTGCCAGCAGCCCCGGAGATCAGCCCCAGCATTTT
CASSPGDQPQHF
>-|-|TRBV10-3|TRBJ1-4
TGTGCCATCAGTGAGTCGGCAGGGACTAATGAAAAACTGTTTTTT
CAISESAGTNEKLFF
>TRBD2|-|TRBV5-4|TRBJ2-1
TGTGCCAGCAGGCCAGCGGGGTACAATGAGCAGTTCTTC
CASRPAGYNEQFF
>TRBD1|-|TRBV5-1|TRBJ1-3
TGCGCCAGCAGTCCGGACAGGGCCTCTGGAAACACCATATATTTT
CASSPDRASGNTIYF
>-|-|TRBV18|TRBJ2-5
TGTGCCAGCTCCTCACAGCCGACGCTACTAGTTGGACGAGAGACCCAGTACTTC
CASSSQPTLLVGRETQYF
>TRBD2|-|TRBV11-2|TRBJ2-2
TGTGCCAGCAGCCGCCTACTAGCGGGAGTTGGGACCGGGGAGCTGTTTTTT
CASSRLLAGVGTGELFF
>TRBD1|-|TRBV5-4|TRBJ2-2
TGTGCCAGCAGCCCATGGGACAGCGCGAACACCGGGGAGCTGTTTTTT
CASSPWDSANTGELFF
>TRBD2|-|TRBV7-8|TRBJ2-7
TGTGCCAGCACCCCTCTTGTTTGGCGGGAGAACCCCTACGAGCAGTACTTC
CASTPLVWRENPYEQYF
>-|-|TRBV7-2|TRBJ1-1
TGTGCCAGCAGCTTAGCTGGGACACGGAACACTGAAGCTTTCTTT
CASSLAGTRNTEAFF
>-|-|TRBV5-1|TRBJ1-6
TGCGCCAGCAGCGAGCCACAGGGTACGAATTCACCCCTCCACTTT
CASSEPQGTNSPLHF